Listed below are T cell receptor beta chains from one sample, sequenced in a study of cytomegalovirus exposure and HLA in healthy donors. Method: immunoSEQ multiplex PCR; TCRdb's copy keeps in-frame clones and lacks some. Of about 100,000 clones listed, around 82% are singletons. Source material: PBMCs. The receptors stem from a woman in her sixties or seventies in good health and CMV-seronegative. The CDR3 runs from the conserved cysteine through the conserved F or W. The D gene is left open where the match is weak.

D gene	V gene	CDR3 protein
TRBD1	TRBV29-1	CSVVADRVGHEQYF
NA	TRBV10-2	CASSDPPTNSEAFF
NA	TRBV27	CASSFKRNTEAFF
NA	TRBV4-1	CASSQDQNSGNTIYF
NA	TRBV6-1	CASSEPGQWRRETQYF
NA	TRBV30	CAWSVPGIEAFF
TRBD1	TRBV25-1	CASSGNRGSGYNEQFF
NA	TRBV4-1	CASSLPLQGPNTGELFF
NA	TRBV2	CASRGAGRRLETDTQYF
NA	TRBV28	CASSLYWGREGTGTEAFF
NA	TRBV9	CASSVALGPGGETQYF
TRBD2	TRBV6-5	CASSRVAGGTYEQYF
TRBD1	TRBV6-5	CASSYTGANTEAFF
NA	TRBV28	CASRRRSPYEQYF
NA	TRBV14	CASSQRTGYEKLFF
TRBD1	TRBV5-8	CASSTAPGTGYEQYF
TRBD2	TRBV28	CASSAGGPWGEQFF
TRBD1	TRBV18	CASRTGQETQYF
NA	TRBV7-6	CASSLADRTEAFF
NA	TRBV6-5	CASSAQDSPLHF
TRBD2	TRBV5-1	CASSPATSGGTYNEQFF
NA	TRBV28	CASSSPHEQYF
NA	TRBV7-2	CASSPNGRQGGYTF
NA	TRBV5-1	CASSLRQNTEAFF
NA	TRBV5-6	CASSLDGVGLQETQYF
TRBD2	TRBV11-2	CASSLDMNGGVQETQYF
TRBD1	TRBV9	CASSPDRGFYYGYTF
TRBD2	TRBV7-6	CASSADSGGASYEQYF
TRBD2	TRBV28	CASSPGLAGPYEQYF
NA	TRBV30	CAWSGRGGATNEKLFF
TRBD1	TRBV2	CASSFDRGRNYGYTF